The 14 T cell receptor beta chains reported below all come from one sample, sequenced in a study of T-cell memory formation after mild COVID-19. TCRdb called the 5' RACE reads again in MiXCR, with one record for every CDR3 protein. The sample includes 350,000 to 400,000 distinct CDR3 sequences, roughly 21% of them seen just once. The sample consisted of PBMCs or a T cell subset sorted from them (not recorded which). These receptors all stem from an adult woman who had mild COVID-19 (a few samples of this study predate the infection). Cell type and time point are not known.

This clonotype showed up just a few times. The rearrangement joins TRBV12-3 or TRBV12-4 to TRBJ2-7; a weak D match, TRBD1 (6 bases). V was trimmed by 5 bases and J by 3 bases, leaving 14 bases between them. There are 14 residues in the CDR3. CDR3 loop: CASSATGDIYEQYF. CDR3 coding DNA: TGTGCCAGCAGTGCGACAGGCGATATCTACGAGCAGTACTTC.

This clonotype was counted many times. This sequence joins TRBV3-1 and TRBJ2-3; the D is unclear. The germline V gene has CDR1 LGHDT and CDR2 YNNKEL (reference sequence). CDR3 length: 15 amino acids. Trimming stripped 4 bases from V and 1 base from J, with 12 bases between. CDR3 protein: CASSLGGSGTDTQYF. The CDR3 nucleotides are TGTGCCAGCAGCCTAGGTGGCAGTGGCACAGATACGCAGTATTTT.

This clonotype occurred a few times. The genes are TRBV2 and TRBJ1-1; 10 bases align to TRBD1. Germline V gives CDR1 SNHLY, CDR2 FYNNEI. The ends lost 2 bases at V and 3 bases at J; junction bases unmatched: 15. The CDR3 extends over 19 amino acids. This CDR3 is CASSETIRDRGPTDTEAFF. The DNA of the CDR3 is TGTGCCAGCAGTGAAACTATCAGGGACAGGGGCCCGACGGACACTGAAGCTTTCTTT.

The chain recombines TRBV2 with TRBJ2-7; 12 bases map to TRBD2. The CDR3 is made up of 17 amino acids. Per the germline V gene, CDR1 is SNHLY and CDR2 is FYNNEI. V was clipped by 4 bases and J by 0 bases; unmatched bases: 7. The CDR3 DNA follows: TGTGCCAGCAGTGGGGCGGGACTAGCGGGCTACTCCTACGAGCAGTACTTC. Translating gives CASSGAGLAGYSYEQYF.

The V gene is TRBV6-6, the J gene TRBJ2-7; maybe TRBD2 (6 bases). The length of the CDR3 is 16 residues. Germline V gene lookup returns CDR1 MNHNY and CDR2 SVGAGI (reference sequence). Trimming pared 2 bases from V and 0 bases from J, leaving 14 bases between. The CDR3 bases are TGTGCCAGCAGTTACCCGACCGGGGGAAGCTCCTACGAGCAGTACTTC. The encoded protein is CASSYPTGGSSYEQYF.

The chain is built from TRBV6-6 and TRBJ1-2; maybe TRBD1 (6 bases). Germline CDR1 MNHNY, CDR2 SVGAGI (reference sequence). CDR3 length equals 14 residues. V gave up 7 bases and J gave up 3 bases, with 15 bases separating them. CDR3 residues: CASTRTDTYYGYTF. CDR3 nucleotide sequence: TGTGCCAGCACCAGGACAGACACATACTATGGCTACACCTTC.

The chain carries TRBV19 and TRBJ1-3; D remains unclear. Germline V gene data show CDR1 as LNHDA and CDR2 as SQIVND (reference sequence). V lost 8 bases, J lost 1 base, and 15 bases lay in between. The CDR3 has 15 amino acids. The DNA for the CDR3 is TGTGCCAGTCAGACTCGCGGGTCATCTGGAAACACCATATATTTT. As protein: CASQTRGSSGNTIYF. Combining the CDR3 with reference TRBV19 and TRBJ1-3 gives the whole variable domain DGGITQSPKYLFRKEGQNVTLSCEQNLNHDAMYWYRQDPGQGLRLIYYSQIVNDFQKGDIAEGYSVSREKKESFPLTVTSAQKNPTAFYLCASQTRGSSGNTIYFGEGSWLTVV.

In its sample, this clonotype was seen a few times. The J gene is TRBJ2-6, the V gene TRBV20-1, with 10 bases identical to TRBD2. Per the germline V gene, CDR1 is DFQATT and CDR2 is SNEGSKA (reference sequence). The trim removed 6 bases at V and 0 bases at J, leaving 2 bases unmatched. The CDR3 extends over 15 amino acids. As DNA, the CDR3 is TGCAGTGCGTTAGCGGGAGGCTCTGGGGCCAACGTCCTGACTTTC. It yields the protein CSALAGGSGANVLTF.

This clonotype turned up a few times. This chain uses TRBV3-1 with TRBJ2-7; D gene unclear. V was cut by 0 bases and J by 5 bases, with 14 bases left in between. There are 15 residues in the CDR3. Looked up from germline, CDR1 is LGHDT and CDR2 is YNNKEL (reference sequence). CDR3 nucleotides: TGTGCCAGCAGCCAAGACCCAGCGAGTAGGGACGAGCAGTACTTC. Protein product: CASSQDPASRDEQYF.

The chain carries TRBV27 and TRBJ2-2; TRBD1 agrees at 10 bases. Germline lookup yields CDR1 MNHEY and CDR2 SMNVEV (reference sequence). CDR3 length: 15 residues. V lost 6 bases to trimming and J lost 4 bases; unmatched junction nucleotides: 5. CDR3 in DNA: TGTGCCAGCAGAGGGGACAGGGGCGTCACCGGGGAGCTGTTTTTT. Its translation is CASRGDRGVTGELFF.

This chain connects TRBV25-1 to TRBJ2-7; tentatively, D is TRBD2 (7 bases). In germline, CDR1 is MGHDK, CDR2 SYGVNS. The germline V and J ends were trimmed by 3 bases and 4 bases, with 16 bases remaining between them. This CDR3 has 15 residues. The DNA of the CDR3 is TGTGCCAGCAGTGAGGCGCGGGGGCTCCGGTACGAGCAGTACTTC. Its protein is CASSEARGLRYEQYF.

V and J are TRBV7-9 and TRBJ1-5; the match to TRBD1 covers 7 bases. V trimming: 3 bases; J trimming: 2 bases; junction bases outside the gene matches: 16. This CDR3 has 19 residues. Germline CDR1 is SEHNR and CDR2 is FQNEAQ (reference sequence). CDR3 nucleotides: TGTGCCAGCAGCTTGTGGACAGGTAGTGTTTCGTTGGGCAATCAGCCCCAGCATTTT. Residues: CASSLWTGSVSLGNQPQHF.

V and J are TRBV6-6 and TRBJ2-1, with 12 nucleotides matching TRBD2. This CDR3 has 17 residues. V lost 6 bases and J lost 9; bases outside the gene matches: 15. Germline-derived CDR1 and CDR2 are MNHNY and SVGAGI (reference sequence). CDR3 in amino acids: CASRTLSGTSGSSEQFF. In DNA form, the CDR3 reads TGTGCCAGCAGAACGCTCTCCGGGACTAGCGGGTCGAGTGAGCAGTTCTTC.

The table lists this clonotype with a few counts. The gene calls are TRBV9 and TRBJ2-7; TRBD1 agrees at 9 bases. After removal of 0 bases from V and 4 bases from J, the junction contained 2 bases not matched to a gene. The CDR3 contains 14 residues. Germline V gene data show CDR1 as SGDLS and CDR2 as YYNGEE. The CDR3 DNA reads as TGTGCCAGCAGCGTAGGGGACAGGGTATACGAGCAGTACTTC. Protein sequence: CASSVGDRVYEQYF. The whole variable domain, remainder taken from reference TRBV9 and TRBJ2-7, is DSGVTQTPKHLITATGQRVTLRCSPRSGDLSVYWYQQSLDQGLQFLIQYYNGEERAKGNILERFSAQQFPDLHSELNLSSLELGDSALYFCASSVGDRVYEQYFGPGTRLTVT.